This T cell receptor beta chain was sequenced during a study of blood T cells in healthy people across ages. This clonotype was seen a handful of times. Combining a sample-barcoded 5' primer with a J-beta primer mix, a second PCR ran for roughly 7 to 11 cycles. TCRdb used MiXCR to reprocess the 5' RACE reads, holding one entry per CDR3 protein. This sample has 1,800,000 or so distinct CDR3 sequences, with 35% to 50% found just once. The ends were cut back, 3 bases at V and 5 bases at J, with 13 bases in the middle. CDR1 is MDHEN, CDR2 SYDVKM, per germline. This CDR3 comprises 14 residues. Material for sequencing was blood. The chain is built from TRBV28 and TRBJ2-5; D gene uncertain. This TCR was sampled from a human donor in good health. The CDR3 nucleotides are TGTGCCAGCAGTTTCACTCGCCAGTTTGAGACCCAGTACTTC. This encodes CASSFTRQFETQYF.